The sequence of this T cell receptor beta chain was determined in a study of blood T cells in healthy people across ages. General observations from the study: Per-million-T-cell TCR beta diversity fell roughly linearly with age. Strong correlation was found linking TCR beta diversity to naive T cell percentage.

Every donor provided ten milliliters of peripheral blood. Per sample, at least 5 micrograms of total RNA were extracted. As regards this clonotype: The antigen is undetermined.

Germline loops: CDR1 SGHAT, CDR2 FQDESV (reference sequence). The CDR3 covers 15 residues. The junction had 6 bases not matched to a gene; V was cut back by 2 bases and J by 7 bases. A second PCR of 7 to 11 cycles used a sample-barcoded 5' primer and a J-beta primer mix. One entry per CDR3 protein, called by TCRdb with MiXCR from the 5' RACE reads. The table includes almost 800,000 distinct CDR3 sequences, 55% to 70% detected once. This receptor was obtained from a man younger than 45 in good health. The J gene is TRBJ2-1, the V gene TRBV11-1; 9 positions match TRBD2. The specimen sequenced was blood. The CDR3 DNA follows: TGTGCCAGCAGCTTATCCAGCGGGGGGTGGAATGAGCAGTTCTTC. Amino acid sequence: CASSLSSGGWNEQFF.